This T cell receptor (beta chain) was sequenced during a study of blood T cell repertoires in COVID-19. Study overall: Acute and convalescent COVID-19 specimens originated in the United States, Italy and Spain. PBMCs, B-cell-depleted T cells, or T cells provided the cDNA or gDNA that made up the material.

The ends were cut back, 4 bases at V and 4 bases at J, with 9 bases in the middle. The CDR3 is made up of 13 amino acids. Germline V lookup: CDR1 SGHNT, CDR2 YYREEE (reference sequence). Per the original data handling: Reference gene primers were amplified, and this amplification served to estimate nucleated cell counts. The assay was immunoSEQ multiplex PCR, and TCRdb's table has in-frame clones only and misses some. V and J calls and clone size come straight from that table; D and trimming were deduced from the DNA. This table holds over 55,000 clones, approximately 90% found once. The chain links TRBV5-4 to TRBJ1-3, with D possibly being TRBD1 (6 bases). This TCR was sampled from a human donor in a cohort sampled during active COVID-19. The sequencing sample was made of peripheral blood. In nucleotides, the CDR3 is TGTGCCAGCAGCCCGGGGGGCGGAAACACCATATATTTT. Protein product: CASSPGGGNTIYF.